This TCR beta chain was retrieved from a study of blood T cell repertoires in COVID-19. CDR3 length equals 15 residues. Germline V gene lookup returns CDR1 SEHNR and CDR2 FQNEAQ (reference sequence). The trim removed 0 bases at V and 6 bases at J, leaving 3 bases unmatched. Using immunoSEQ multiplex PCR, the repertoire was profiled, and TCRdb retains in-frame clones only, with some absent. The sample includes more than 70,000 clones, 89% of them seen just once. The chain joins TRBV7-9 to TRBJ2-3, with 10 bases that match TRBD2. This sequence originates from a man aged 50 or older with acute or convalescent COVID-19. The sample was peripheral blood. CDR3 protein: CASSLATAGGDTQYF. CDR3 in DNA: TGTGCCAGCAGCTTAGCGACAGCGGGGGGGGATACGCAGTATTTT.